Listed below are T cell receptor beta chains from one sample, sequenced in a study of T cells in Graves' hyperthyroidism and ophthalmopathy. MiXCR, applied by TCRdb to the multiplex PCR reads, yields one record per CDR3 protein. The sample has some 530,000 distinct CDR3 sequences, approximately 23% seen once; the top ten hold under 55%. The sequenced sample consisted of blood. The receptors shown here come from a woman in her sixties or seventies with Graves' ophthalmopathy. Each CDR3 is given with its conserved first and last residue. Fields, in order: clone size, V gene, J gene, D gene, CDR3 protein, CDR3 DNA. D genes are given only for firm matches. Size is omitted from some rows. Given values are once, few, many or a class for expanded clones.

few	TRBV9	TRBJ1-6	TRBD1	CASSGTGAGSPLHF	TGTGCCAGCAGCGGGACAGGGGCGGGTTCACCCCTCCACTTT
few	TRBV20-1	TRBJ2-3	TRBD2	CSATRTSGNADTQYF	TGCAGTGCAACACGGACTAGCGGGAATGCAGATACGCAGTATTTT
-	TRBV19	TRBJ2-1	TRBD2	CASSPTGREGYNEQFF	TGTGCCAGTAGCCCGACGGGGCGGGAGGGCTACAATGAGCAGTTCTTC
few	TRBV7-3	TRBJ1-1	-	CASSLSGQVNTEAFF	TGTGCCAGCAGCTTATCCGGGCAGGTGAACACTGAAGCTTTCTTT
few	TRBV7-3	TRBJ2-2	-	CASSLNWFGGRNTGELFF	TGTGCCAGCAGCTTAAACTGGTTTGGAGGGAGAAACACCGGGGAGCTGTTTTTT
-	TRBV10-1	TRBJ2-2	TRBD1	CASSPGQGYTGELFF	TGCGCCAGCAGTCCCGGACAGGGTTACACCGGGGAGCTGTTTTTT
few	TRBV20-1	TRBJ1-5	TRBD1	CSARDFRGQGAGNQPQHF	TGCAGTGCTAGAGACTTCAGGGGACAGGGGGCCGGCAATCAGCCCCAGCATTTT
few	TRBV9	TRBJ2-1	TRBD2	CASSVETSGRGEQFF	TGTGCCAGCAGCGTCGAGACTAGCGGGAGAGGCGAGCAGTTCTTC
-	TRBV18	TRBJ1-2	-	CASSPSDSRGYTF	TGTGCCAGCTCACCAAGTGACAGCCGAGGCTACACCTTC
few	TRBV7-2	TRBJ2-3	-	CASTSYSDTQYF	TGTGCCAGCACTTCCTATTCGGATACGCAGTATTTT
-	TRBV30	TRBJ2-7	-	CAWSVGGDTAYEQYF	TGTGCCTGGAGTGTAGGGGGGGACACTGCCTACGAGCAGTACTTC
few	TRBV7-2	TRBJ2-1	-	CASSSSDWYNEQFF	TGTGCCAGCAGTTCCTCGGACTGGTACAATGAGCAGTTCTTC
few	TRBV5-1	TRBJ2-6	-	CASRDSSGANVLTF	TGCGCCAGCCGTGACAGCTCTGGGGCCAACGTCCTGACTTTC
-	TRBV20-1	TRBJ2-1	-	CSAPGRVNEQFF	TGCAGTGCCCCAGGCAGGGTCAATGAGCAGTTCTTC
few	TRBV3-1	TRBJ2-5	-	CASSQDHRGPTRRYF	TGTGCCAGCAGCCAAGACCATAGGGGACCCACTAGGAGGTACTTC
-	TRBV6-1	TRBJ2-7	TRBD1	CASSFNQDRVIGYEQYF	TGTGCCAGCAGTTTCAACCAGGACAGGGTCATCGGCTACGAGCAGTACTTC
-	TRBV10-3	TRBJ1-2	TRBD1	CAISGDRENYGYTF	TGTGCCATCAGTGGGGACAGGGAGAACTATGGCTACACCTTC
-	TRBV6-1	TRBJ2-7	-	CASSQTGRYEQYF	TGTGCCAGCAGTCAGACAGGGAGGTACGAGCAGTACTTC
few	TRBV2	TRBJ2-3	TRBD2	CASRVLAVNTDTQYF	TGTGCCAGCCGGGTCCTAGCGGTAAACACAGATACGCAGTATTTT
-	TRBV3-1	TRBJ2-5	TRBD2	CASSPGTSGTYF	TGTGCCAGCAGCCCCGGGACTAGCGGGACCTACTTC
few	TRBV20-1	TRBJ1-1	-	CSACRSNTEAFF	TGCAGTGCTTGTCGGTCCAACACTGAAGCTTTCTTT
few	TRBV2	TRBJ1-5	TRBD1	CASSQDRVGQPQHF	TGTGCCAGCAGTCAGGACAGGGTGGGCCAGCCCCAGCATTTT
many	TRBV11-3	TRBJ2-1	TRBD2	CASSLGTSGVYNEQFF	TGTGCCAGCAGCTTAGGGACTAGCGGGGTATACAATGAGCAGTTCTTC
few	TRBV29-1	TRBJ1-1	-	CSVRRGTTRGNTEAFF	TGCAGCGTCCGAAGGGGGACCACCCGTGGGAACACTGAAGCTTTCTTT
-	TRBV30	TRBJ2-5	-	CAWSMRETQYF	TGTGCCTGGAGTATGAGGGAGACCCAGTACTTC
few	TRBV30	TRBJ1-3	-	CACQQSGNTIYF	TGTGCCTGCCAGCAGTCTGGAAACACCATATATTTT
few	TRBV6-1	TRBJ1-1	-	CASSARGSGTEAFF	TGTGCCAGCAGTGCCAGGGGCTCGGGCACTGAAGCTTTCTTT
once	TRBV5-6	TRBJ2-1	-	CASSQEASWSHEQFF	TGTGCCAGCAGTCAGGAGGCTAGCTGGAGCCATGAGCAGTTCTTC
many	TRBV6-1	TRBJ2-1	-	CASSDLSREQGQFF	TGTGCCAGCAGTGATCTTTCCCGGGAGCAGGGGCAGTTCTTC
-	TRBV5-1	TRBJ1-6	-	CASSFGSSYNSPLHF	TGCGCCAGCAGCTTTGGGAGCTCCTATAATTCACCCCTCCACTTT
many	TRBV3-1	TRBJ1-1	TRBD1	CASSPRDRHTEAFF	TGTGCCAGCAGCCCCCGGGACAGGCATACTGAAGCTTTCTTT
-	TRBV20-1	TRBJ2-7	-	CSASGGEYDEQYF	TGCAGTGCTAGCGGGGGCGAGTACGACGAGCAGTACTTC
many	TRBV20-1	TRBJ2-7	TRBD1	CSATGQGYEQYF	TGCAGTGCTACCGGACAGGGCTACGAGCAGTACTTC
-	TRBV3-1	TRBJ1-6	-	CASSRTGSPLHF	TGTGCCAGCAGCCGGACTGGGTCACCCCTCCACTTT
many	TRBV3-1	TRBJ2-7	-	CASSQGGIKTYEQYF	TGTGCCAGCAGCCAAGGGGGGATAAAGACCTACGAGCAGTACTTC
-	TRBV20-1	TRBJ2-5	-	CSARKGLLRETQYF	TGCAGTGCTAGGAAGGGGCTTCTAAGGGAGACCCAGTACTTC
few	TRBV20-1	TRBJ2-1	-	CSASFGQQYNEQFF	TGCAGTGCTAGTTTTGGGCAGCAATACAATGAGCAGTTCTTC
-	TRBV20-1	TRBJ2-3	-	CSARETADTQYF	TGCAGTGCTAGAGAGACAGCAGATACGCAGTATTTT
-	TRBV6-1	TRBJ2-7	-	CASGGRGPFREQYF	TGTGCCAGCGGGGGTCGGGGTCCCTTCCGCGAGCAGTACTTC
few	TRBV11-2	TRBJ1-2	-	CASSHEGDGYTF	TGTGCCAGCAGCCATGAAGGGGATGGCTACACCTTC
-	TRBV27	TRBJ1-5	-	CASSLVSGGGSNQPQHF	TGTGCCAGCAGTTTAGTCTCCGGGGGGGGGAGCAATCAGCCCCAGCATTTT
many	TRBV11-1	TRBJ2-4	-	CASSLQAAKNIQYF	TGTGCCAGCAGCTTACAGGCAGCCAAAAACATTCAGTACTTC
-	TRBV5-1	TRBJ2-4	-	CASSLADSQMLAKNIQYF	TGCGCCAGCAGCTTGGCGGACAGCCAGATGCTAGCCAAAAACATTCAGTACTTC
few	TRBV29-1	TRBJ1-5	-	CSVEAPPPGVYSNQPQHF	TGCAGCGTTGAAGCGCCCCCCCCGGGGGTTTATAGCAATCAGCCCCAGCATTTT
-	TRBV12-3/TRBV12-4	TRBJ1-4	-	CASSLGGEKLFF	TGTGCCAGCAGTTTAGGTGGCGAAAAACTGTTTTTT
few	TRBV13	TRBJ2-7	-	CASSSRDLGDPDYEQYF	TGTGCCAGCAGCTCAAGGGACCTGGGGGACCCAGACTACGAGCAGTACTTC
-	TRBV20-1	TRBJ1-2	TRBD1	CSAREDRGNYGYTF	TGCAGTGCTAGAGAGGACAGGGGGAACTATGGCTACACCTTC
few	TRBV2	TRBJ1-6	-	CASSPTQHNSPLHF	TGTGCCAGCAGCCCCACACAGCATAATTCACCCCTCCACTTT